This T cell receptor (beta chain) was identified during a study of blood T cell repertoires in COVID-19. V lost 6 bases, J lost 1 base, and 12 bases lay in between. The germline V gene encodes CDR1 MNHEY and CDR2 SVGAGI. The CDR3 is made up of 14 amino acids. Some clones are missing from TCRdb's copy, which holds only in-frame ones; the method was immunoSEQ multiplex PCR. The sample has around 41,000 clones; about 85% are singletons. The sample taken for sequencing was peripheral blood. The V and J genes are TRBV6-5 and TRBJ2-5, with a possible D match to TRBD2 (6 bases). This sequence was found in a woman over 75 with active COVID-19. CDR3 sequence (DNA): TGTGCCAGCAGGGGGGGACGGAGCCAAGAGACCCAGTACTTC. As protein: CASRGGRSQETQYF.